The TCR beta chain described here comes from a study of T cell responses to AZD1222 COVID-19 vaccine. Broader study findings: White British people made up most donors, females outnumbered males, and clonal diversity was possibly underestimated.

The data were produced by immunoSEQ multiplex PCR, yet TCRdb's version contains in-frame clones alone and is incomplete. Among approximately 85,000 clones, 80% to 90% were seen once, and the ten largest hold approximately 6.8%. The CDR3 consists of 14 residues. V dropped 0 bases and J dropped 8; count of bases not matched to a gene: 6. From germline, CDR1 is SGHTA and CDR2 FQGNSA. As concerns this clone: The antigen is not known.

This clonotype originated in an adult in good health. The source was peripheral blood, collected on day 0 of AZD1222 vaccination. J is TRBJ1-2 and V is TRBV7-2; 7 bases match TRBD1. The DNA of the CDR3 is TGTGCCAGCAGCTTAGCCCCGACAGGGAGCGGCTACACCTTC. Its translation: CASSLAPTGSGYTF.